This T cell receptor (beta chain) was sequenced during a study of identifying expanded T cells in peripheral blood. Only in-frame clones appear in the TCRdb table, and some are missing; sequencing was by immunoSEQ multiplex PCR. The top ten hold about 4.2% of the sample, which has 85,000 to 95,000 clones, roughly 90% seen once. Sequenced material: blood. The TCR was taken from a person aged 18 to 69 in good health.

CDR3 loop: CASSPGTDSNTQYF. CDR3 DNA: TGTGCCAGCAGTCCCGGGACTGATTCAAATACGCAGTATTTT. The chain uses TRBV6-4 and TRBJ2-3; D might be TRBD2 (6 bases). V was shortened by 5 bases and J by 7 bases, with 16 bases between the two germline ends. Germline V gene lookup returns CDR1 MRHNA and CDR2 SNTAGT. CDR3 length: 14 amino acids.